This T cell receptor beta chain was recorded in a study of blood T cell repertoires in COVID-19. This CDR3 contains 16 residues. V dropped 5 bases and J dropped 6; count of bases not matched to a gene: 7. CDR1 and CDR2 (germline): SEHNR, FQNEAQ (reference sequence). As originally analysed: From reference gene primer amplification, estimates of nucleated cell counts were derived. Data came from immunoSEQ multiplex PCR; TCRdb stores just in-frame clones and leaves some out. That table furnishes V, J and clone size, whereas the DNA furnished D and trimming. The sample records about 190,000 clones, roughly four fifths being singletons.

Material for sequencing was peripheral blood. The TCR comes from a man aged 50 to 60 who had recovered from COVID-19. The chain carries TRBV7-9 and TRBJ2-1; 13 nucleotides line up with TRBD2. In DNA form, the CDR3 reads TGTGCCAGCAGCCCCAGGACTAGCGGGAGCCCCAATGAGCAGTTCTTC. Amino acids: CASSPRTSGSPNEQFF.